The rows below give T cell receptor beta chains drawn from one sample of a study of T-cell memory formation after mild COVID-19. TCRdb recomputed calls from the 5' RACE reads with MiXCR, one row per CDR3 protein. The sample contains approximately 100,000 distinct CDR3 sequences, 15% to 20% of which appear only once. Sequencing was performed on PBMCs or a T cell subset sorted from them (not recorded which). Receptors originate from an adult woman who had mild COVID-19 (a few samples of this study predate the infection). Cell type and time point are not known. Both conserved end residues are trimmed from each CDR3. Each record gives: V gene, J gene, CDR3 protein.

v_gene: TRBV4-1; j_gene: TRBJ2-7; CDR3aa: ASSQVTGAYEQY
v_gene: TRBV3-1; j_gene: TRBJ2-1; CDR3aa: ASTHGRDVINEQF
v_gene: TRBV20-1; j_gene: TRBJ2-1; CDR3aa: SANERGIYNEQF
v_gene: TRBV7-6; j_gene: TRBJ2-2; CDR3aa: ASSWALAFTGELF
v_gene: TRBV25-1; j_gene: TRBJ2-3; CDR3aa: ASSEIGVRAGGIDTQY
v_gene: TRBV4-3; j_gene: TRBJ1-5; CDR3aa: ASSQWTGGGQPQH
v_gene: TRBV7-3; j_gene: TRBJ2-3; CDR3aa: ASSLWGGGTDTQY
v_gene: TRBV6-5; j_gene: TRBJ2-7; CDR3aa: ASSYMSGLNEQY
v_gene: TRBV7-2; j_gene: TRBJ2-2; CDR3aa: ASSLWGTGGAGMNTGELF
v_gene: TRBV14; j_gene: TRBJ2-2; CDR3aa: ASSQVTGTSGELF
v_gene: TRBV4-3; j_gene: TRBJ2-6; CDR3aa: ASSQDHTSGANVLT